This TCR beta chain is drawn from a study of blood T cell repertoires in COVID-19. A note on this clone: The junction differs from germline at one of its ends, possibly a read error.

Germline V gene data show CDR1 as SGHAT and CDR2 as FQNNGV. CDR3 length equals 14 residues. Study processing details: By means of reference gene primer amplification, nucleated cell counts were estimated. Clones were read by immunoSEQ multiplex PCR, and TCRdb kept only the in-frame ones, dropping some. V and J calls and clone size are copied from that table; D and trimming were computed from the DNA. The sample carries over 200,000 clones, around 90% recorded once. All enrollees were roughly 18 to 100 years old and from roughly 26 US areas. This TCR was recovered from a man younger than 30 with acute COVID-19. The sequenced material came from PBMCs or T cells enriched from blood (not recorded which). The J gene is TRBJ2-7, the V gene TRBV11-2; TRBD1 matches at 8 bases. CDR3 loop: CASSPGQGAYKQYF. The CDR3 DNA sequence: TGTGCCAGCAGCCCAGGGCAGGGGGCCTACAAGCAGTACTTC.